The 19 T cell receptor beta chains below were found in one sample sequenced in a study of early T cells in non-severe SARS-CoV-2 infection. TCRdb re-analysed the 5' RACE reads in MiXCR, keeping a single row per CDR3 protein. The sample lists fewer than 100,000 distinct CDR3 sequences; over 8.5% were seen once. Sequenced material: whole blood. The receptor set was obtained from an adult who was a healthcare worker with PCR-confirmed SARS-CoV-2 infection or an uninfected control (not recorded which).

The chain joins TRBV27 to TRBJ1-3, with a possible D match to TRBD1 (5 bases). The germline V gene has CDR1 MNHEY and CDR2 SMNVEV (reference sequence). CDR3 length equals 17 residues. V lost 5 bases to trimming and J lost 0 bases, with 17 bases between them. The CDR3 here is CASSITGTASSGNTIYF. DNA for the CDR3: TGTGCCAGCAGTATAACCGGGACGGCGAGCTCTGGAAACACCATATATTTT.

There are many counts of this clonotype. V usage is TRBV19 and J usage is TRBJ1-6; D is perhaps TRBD1 (5 bases). The CDR3 loop spans 16 amino acids. The germline V and J ends were trimmed by 5 bases and 0 bases, with 11 bases remaining between them. Germline values: CDR1 LNHDA, CDR2 SQIVND (reference sequence). Here the CDR3 reads CASSREGTSYNSPLHF. The CDR3 nucleotides are TGTGCCAGTAGTCGCGAAGGGACCTCCTATAATTCACCCCTCCACTTT.

The CDR3 sequence: CSARPISGSLYTQYF. In DNA, the CDR3 is TGCAGTGCTAGACCAATTAGCGGGAGTCTCTATACGCAGTATTTT. This rearrangement joins TRBV20-1 to TRBJ2-3; TRBD2 agrees at 9 bases. The length of the CDR3 is 15 residues. Losses at the gene ends were 2 bases for V and 7 bases for J; bases not matched to a gene: 10. The germline V gene encodes CDR1 DFQATT and CDR2 SNEGSKA (reference sequence).

This clonotype came up many times. V usage is TRBV5-1 and J usage is TRBJ1-1; 9 positions agree with TRBD1. CDR3 size: 19 residues. Trimming at V came to 4 bases and at J to 4 bases, leaving 20 bases not matched to a gene. In germline, CDR1 is SGHRS, CDR2 YFSETQ. CDR3 residues: CASSLGTGGSMSIATEAFF. In DNA form, the CDR3 reads TGCGCCAGCAGCCTTGGAACAGGGGGCAGCATGAGTATTGCCACTGAAGCTTTCTTT.

This clonotype came up many times. V and J are TRBV5-1 and TRBJ2-2; D may be TRBD2 (6 bases). The V gene's germline CDR1 is SGHRS and CDR2 YFSETQ. The CDR3 sequence is 15 residues long. V lost 4 bases, J lost 3 bases, and 13 bases lay in between. CDR3 nucleotide sequence: TGCGCCAGCAGCCAAACTAGCCCAGACACCGGGGAGCTGTTTTTT. It specifies CASSQTSPDTGELFF.

Only a few counts were recorded for this clonotype. The rearrangement uses TRBV19 and TRBJ2-2, with a weak D call TRBD2 (5 bases). Looked up from germline, CDR1 is LNHDA and CDR2 is SQIVND (reference sequence). The CDR3 consists of 12 residues. V lost 8 bases, J lost 7 bases, and 11 bases lay in between. CDR3 sequence reads: CASASRVGELFF. The CDR3, as DNA: TGTGCCAGTGCTAGCCGGGTCGGGGAGCTGTTTTTT.

This clonotype appeared many times. The CDR3 here is CASSLDAGRANEQFF. The CDR3 coding sequence is TGTGCCAGCAGCTTAGATGCCGGGAGAGCGAATGAGCAGTTCTTC. The rearrangement uses TRBV11-2 and TRBJ2-1; TRBD2 is a possible D gene (6 bases). V dropped 0 bases and J dropped 7 bases, with 13 bases sitting between them. Germline CDR1 SGHAT, CDR2 FQNNGV. CDR3 length equals 15 residues.

The chain joins TRBV28 to TRBJ2-7; D may be TRBD1 (6 bases). CDR1 is MDHEN and CDR2 is SYDVKM in the germline V gene. Between the trimmed V and J ends, which lost 5 bases and 0 bases, there was a span of 14 bases. The length of the CDR3 is 15 residues. CDR3 sequence: CASSPRTELSYEQYF. DNA for the CDR3: TGTGCCAGCAGTCCCCGGACAGAGCTCTCCTACGAGCAGTACTTC.

This clonotype was counted at least ten times. The rearrangement uses TRBV11-1 and TRBJ1-1; D may be TRBD1 (6 bases). The germline CDR1 and CDR2 sequences are SGHAT and FQDESV (reference sequence). The CDR3 contains 13 residues. Between the trimmed V and J ends, which lost 4 bases and 5 bases, there was a span of 11 bases. The CDR3 region has the DNA TGTGCCAGCAGCTCCAGGGGTCGAACTGAAGCTTTCTTT. It is translated as CASSSRGRTEAFF.

This chain joins TRBV11-2 and TRBJ2-2; TRBD1 agrees at 9 bases. CDR3 length: 17 amino acids. Germline assignment: CDR1 SGHAT and CDR2 FQNNGV. Unmatched junction bases numbered 7, after V lost 5 bases and J lost 0 bases. CDR3 sequence: CASSPYRQGANTGELFF. The CDR3 bases are TGTGCCAGCAGCCCGTATAGACAGGGGGCGAACACCGGGGAGCTGTTTTTT.

The chain links TRBV20-1 to TRBJ2-3, with 9 nucleotides matching TRBD1. V was pared by 1 base and J by 0 bases, with 5 bases of the junction left unmatched. There are 16 residues in the CDR3. Germline lookup yields CDR1 DFQATT and CDR2 SNEGSKA (reference sequence). The CDR3 sequence is CSARALQGASTDTQYF. CDR3 in DNA: TGCAGTGCTAGAGCTCTACAGGGGGCAAGCACAGATACGCAGTATTTT.

The chain is built from TRBV12-3 or TRBV12-4 and TRBJ2-3, with 8 bases that match TRBD2. The V segment lost 5 bases and the J segment 6 bases; nucleotides outside the gene matches: 7. CDR3 length equals 14 residues. The CDR3 DNA follows: TGTGCCAGCAGTGTTAGCGGGATCCAGGATACGCAGTATTTT. Translating it yields CASSVSGIQDTQYF.

This clonotype has a count of ten or more. The V and J genes are TRBV4-1 and TRBJ2-1; 7 positions match TRBD2. This CDR3 is built from 16 residues. Unmatched junction bases numbered 7, after V lost 3 bases and J lost 2 bases. Germline V CDR1 and CDR2: MGHRA, YSYEKL. CDR3 sequence (DNA): TGCGCCAGCAGCCAGGTTAGCGGGCCCCCCTACAATGAGCAGTTCTTC. Translating it yields CASSQVSGPPYNEQFF.

This clonotype was counted a few times. The chain couples TRBV5-1 to TRBJ2-5; D is uncertain. Deletions cut 4 bases from V and 1 base from J, with 8 bases between. The CDR3 is 13 residues long. The germline CDR1 and CDR2 sequences are SGHRS and YFSETQ. The CDR3 DNA is TGCGCCAGCAGCCCCGGACCCCAAGAGACCCAGTACTTC. Translation gives CASSPGPQETQYF. Drawing the rest from reference TRBV5-1 and TRBJ2-5, the complete variable domain is KAGVTQTPRYLIKTRGQQVTLSCSPISGHRSVSWYQQTPGQGLQFLFEYFSETQRNKGNFPGRFSGRQFSNSRSEMNVSTLELGDSALYLCASSPGPQETQYFGPGTRLLVL.

The V and J genes are TRBV20-1 and TRBJ2-3; D may be TRBD1 (6 bases). CDR1 and CDR2 from the germline V gene are DFQATT and SNEGSKA (reference sequence). V was clipped by 4 bases and J by 7 bases, with 18 bases between them. The CDR3 spans 14 residues. CDR3 loop: CSAKTGQNLHTQYF. CDR3 DNA sequence: TGCAGTGCTAAAACGGGACAAAATCTTCATACGCAGTATTTT.

As for this clonotype: A read error may account for a junction end that differs from germline. This sequence joins TRBV28 and TRBJ2-7; TRBD1 is a possible D gene (6 bases). Looked up from germline, CDR1 is MDHEN and CDR2 is SYDVKM. This CDR3 has 15 residues. The CDR3 is CASNKLQGWYNEQNF. The CDR3 DNA sequence: TGTGCCAGCAACAAACTACAGGGTTGGTACAACGAGCAGAACTTC. Together with reference TRBV28 and TRBJ2-7, the CDR3 gives the full variable domain: DVKVTQSSRYLVKRTGEKVFLECVQDMDHENMFWYRQDPGLGLRLIYFSYDVKMKEKGDIPEGYSVSREKKERFSLILESASTNQTSMYLCASNKLQGWYNEQNFGPGTRLTVT.

About this clonotype: A much bigger clone sits one base away, suggesting this may be a read error. Since the CDR3 does not end with the conserved phenylalanine or tryptophan, this likely comes from a read error. The chain carries TRBV7-9 and TRBJ2-1; weak D call: TRBD2 (6 bases). CDR1 and CDR2 from the germline V gene are SEHNR and FQNEAQ (reference sequence). Trimming took off 8 bases at V and 8 bases at J, with 10 bases between the two ends. CDR3 length equals 11 residues. Here the CDR3 reads CASLGEDEQFI. The CDR3, as DNA: TGTGCCAGCCTTGGGGAGGATGAGCAGTTCATC.

V and J are TRBV9 and TRBJ2-1; perhaps D is TRBD1 or TRBD2 (5 bases each). The CDR3 is made up of 14 amino acids. Germline CDR1 SGDLS, CDR2 YYNGEE. Deletions cut 0 bases from V and 5 bases from J, with 9 bases between. The chain's CDR3 is CASSVEWGNNEQFF. The CDR3 region has the DNA TGTGCCAGCAGCGTAGAATGGGGGAACAATGAGCAGTTCTTC.

This clonotype was found many times. The chain employs TRBV28 and TRBJ2-1; 14 nucleotides agree with TRBD2. The CDR3 contains 15 residues. Germline CDR1 MDHEN, CDR2 SYDVKM. Germline trimming cut 6 bases from V and 7 bases from J; bases unmatched to any gene: 5. Written as DNA, the CDR3 is TGTGCCAGCAGAACCGGGACTAGCGGGAGTAATGAGCAGTTCTTC. Encoded protein: CASRTGTSGSNEQFF.